Below, 9 T cell receptor beta chains from the same sample are listed, as sequenced in a study of T cell responses to AZD1222 COVID-19 vaccine. Produced via immunoSEQ multiplex PCR; TCRdb's table is partial and in-frame only. The sample shows roughly 200,000 clones, 85% to 95% of them seen only once. The sequenced sample was peripheral blood, obtained on day 0 of MenACWY control vaccination. These receptors came from an adult in good health.

This chain links TRBV28 with TRBJ1-1, with a tentative D call TRBD1 (5 bases). CDR1 is MDHEN, CDR2 SYDVKM, per germline. Deletions cut 5 bases from V and 1 base from J, with 11 bases between. The CDR3 length is 14 residues. CDR3 nucleotides: TGTGCCAGCAGTGACAGTTATGGGAACACTGAAGCTTTCTTT. Translating it yields CASSDSYGNTEAFF.

V is TRBV18 and J is TRBJ1-6; D call uncertain. V gave up 3 bases and J gave up 7 bases, with 10 bases separating them. Germline loops: CDR1 KGHSH, CDR2 LQKENI. This CDR3 spans 14 amino acids. As DNA, the CDR3 is TGTGCCAGCTCACCCTTTGGGGAAAATTCACCCCTCCACTTT. The encoded protein is CASSPFGENSPLHF.

The rearrangement uses TRBV18 and TRBJ1-4; TRBD1 matches 8 bases. With V trimmed by 3 bases and J by 4 bases, 7 bases remained unmatched. The CDR3 spans 16 residues. Germline V gives CDR1 KGHSH, CDR2 LQKENI. Here the CDR3 DNA reads TGTGCCAGCTCACCTCCGGACAGGGCGCGTAATGAAAAACTGTTTTTT. Translated, it gives CASSPPDRARNEKLFF.

The CDR3 is CASSRPGTGRDEQFF. DNA of the CDR3: TGTGCCAGTAGTCGTCCCGGGACAGGGAGGGATGAGCAGTTCTTC. The chain recombines TRBV19 with TRBJ2-1, with 9 bases that match TRBD1. The V segment lost 5 bases and the J segment 8 bases; nucleotides outside the gene matches: 10. The CDR3 is made up of 15 amino acids. The germline CDR1 and CDR2 sequences are LNHDA and SQIVND (reference sequence).

The CDR3: CASSRRDGGVGEQFF. In DNA form, the CDR3 reads TGTGCCAGCAGCCGACGGGACGGGGGGGTTGGTGAGCAGTTCTTC. This chain links TRBV11-3 with TRBJ2-1, with 8 bases aligning to TRBD2. The J segment lost 9 bases and the V segment lost 5 bases, leaving 12 bases of the junction unmatched. This CDR3 is 15 amino acids long. Germline values: CDR1 SGHNT, CDR2 YENEEA. Full variable domain (remainder filled in from reference TRBV11-3 and TRBJ2-1): EAGVVQSPRYKIIEKKQPVAFWCNPISGHNTLYWYLQNLGQGPELLIRYENEEAVDDSQLPKDRFSAERLKGVDSTLKIQPAELGDSAVYLCASSRRDGGVGEQFFGPGTRLTVL.

The rearrangement links TRBV7-6 to TRBJ2-1, with 11 positions matching TRBD2. CDR3 size: 15 residues. Germline V CDR1 and CDR2: SGHVS, FNYEAQ. The ends lost 5 bases at V and 7 bases at J; junction bases unmatched: 7. In nucleotides, the CDR3 is TGTGCCAGCAGCCCTCAGCTAGCGGGGGGTAATGAGCAGTTCTTC. It specifies CASSPQLAGGNEQFF.

The chain combines TRBV28 with TRBJ1-4; D may be TRBD1 (6 bases). Trimming shortened V by 3 bases and J by 5 bases, and 13 bases separated the two germline ends. The length of the CDR3 is 15 residues. Germline lookup yields CDR1 MDHEN and CDR2 SYDVKM. CDR3 in amino acids: CASSLRGRDNEKLFF. CDR3 DNA: TGTGCCAGCAGTTTGAGGGGGAGGGACAATGAAAAACTGTTTTTT.

The rearrangement links TRBV30 to TRBJ2-3; D gene unclear. Germline V gene lookup returns CDR1 GTSNPN and CDR2 SVGIG (reference sequence). The CDR3 length is 13 residues. The V end was cut by 0 bases, the J end by 6 bases, with 10 bases between. The CDR3 region is CAWSVGDMDTQYF. In DNA, the CDR3 is TGTGCCTGGAGTGTAGGAGACATGGATACGCAGTATTTT.

The chain combines TRBV10-3 with TRBJ2-7; the match to TRBD2 covers 7 bases. This CDR3 is built from 15 residues. Germline CDR1 ENHRY, CDR2 SYGVKD. Trimming at V came to 6 bases and at J to 4 bases, leaving 12 bases not matched to a gene. Here the CDR3 reads CAIRGGGASRYEQYF. The DNA for the CDR3 is TGTGCCATCAGGGGGGGAGGGGCCAGCCGGTACGAGCAGTACTTC.